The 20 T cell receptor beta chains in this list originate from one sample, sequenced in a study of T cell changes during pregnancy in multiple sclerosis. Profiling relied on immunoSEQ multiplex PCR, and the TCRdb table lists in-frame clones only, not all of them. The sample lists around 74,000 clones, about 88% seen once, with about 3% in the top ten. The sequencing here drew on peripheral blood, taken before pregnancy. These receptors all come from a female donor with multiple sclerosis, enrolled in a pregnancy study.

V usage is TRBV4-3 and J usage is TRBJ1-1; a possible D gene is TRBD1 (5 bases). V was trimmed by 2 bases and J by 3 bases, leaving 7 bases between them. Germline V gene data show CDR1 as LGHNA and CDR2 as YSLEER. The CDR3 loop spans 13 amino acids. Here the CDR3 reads CASSQPGYTEAFF. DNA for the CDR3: TGCGCCAGCAGCCAACCAGGGTACACTGAAGCTTTCTTT.

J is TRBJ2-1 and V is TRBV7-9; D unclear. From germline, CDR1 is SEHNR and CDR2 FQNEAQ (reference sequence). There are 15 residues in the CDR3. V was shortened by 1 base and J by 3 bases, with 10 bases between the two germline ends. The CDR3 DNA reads TGTGCCAGCAGCTTAGTTGGGCGAGACTACAATGAGCAGTTCTTC. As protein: CASSLVGRDYNEQFF.

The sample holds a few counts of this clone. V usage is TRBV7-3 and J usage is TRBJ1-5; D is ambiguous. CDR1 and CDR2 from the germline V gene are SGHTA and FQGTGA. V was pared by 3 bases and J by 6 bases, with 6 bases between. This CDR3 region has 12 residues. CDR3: CASSFLRQPQHF. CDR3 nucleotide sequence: TGTGCCAGCAGCTTTCTACGTCAGCCCCAGCATTTT.

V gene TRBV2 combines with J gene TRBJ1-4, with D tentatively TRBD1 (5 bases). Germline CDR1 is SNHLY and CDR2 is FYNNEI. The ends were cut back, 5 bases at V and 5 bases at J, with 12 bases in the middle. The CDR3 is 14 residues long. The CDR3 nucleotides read TGTGCCAGCAGTAGGTCGGCAGGGAATGAAAAACTGTTTTTT. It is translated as CASSRSAGNEKLFF.

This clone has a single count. The CDR3 protein is CASSQDGAGGNEQYF. The CDR3 region has the DNA TGTGCCAGCAGCCAAGATGGGGCGGGAGGGAACGAGCAGTACTTC. This chain joins TRBV4-2 and TRBJ2-7; 9 nucleotides line up with TRBD2. Germline CDR1 LGHNA, CDR2 YNFKEQ. V trimming: 0 bases; J trimming: 5 bases; junction bases outside the gene matches: 5. This CDR3 region has 15 residues.

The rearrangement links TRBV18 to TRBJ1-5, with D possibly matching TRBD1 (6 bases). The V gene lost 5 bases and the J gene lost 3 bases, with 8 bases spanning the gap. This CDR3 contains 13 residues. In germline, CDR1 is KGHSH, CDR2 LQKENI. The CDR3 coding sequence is TGTGCCAGCTCAGGGGACATCAATCAGCCCCAGCATTTT. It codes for CASSGDINQPQHF.

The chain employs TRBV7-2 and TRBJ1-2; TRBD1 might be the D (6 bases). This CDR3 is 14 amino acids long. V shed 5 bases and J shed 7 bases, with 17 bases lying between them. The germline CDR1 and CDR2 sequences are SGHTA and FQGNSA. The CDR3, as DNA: TGTGCCAGCAGCCCACTTTCAGGGGTTAGTGGCTACACCTTC. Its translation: CASSPLSGVSGYTF.

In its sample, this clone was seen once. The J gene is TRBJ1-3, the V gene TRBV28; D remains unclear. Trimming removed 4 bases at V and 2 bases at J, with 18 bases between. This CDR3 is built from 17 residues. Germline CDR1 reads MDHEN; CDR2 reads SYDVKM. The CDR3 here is CASSWREGRAAGNTIYF. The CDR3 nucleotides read TGTGCCAGCAGTTGGCGGGAGGGCCGAGCGGCTGGAAACACCATATATTTT.

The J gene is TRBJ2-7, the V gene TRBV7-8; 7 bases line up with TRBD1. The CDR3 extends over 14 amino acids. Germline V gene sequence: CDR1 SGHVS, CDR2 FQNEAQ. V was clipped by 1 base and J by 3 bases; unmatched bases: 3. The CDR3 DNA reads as TGTGCCAGCAGCTTAGACAGGGGACACTACGAGCAGTACTTC. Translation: CASSLDRGHYEQYF. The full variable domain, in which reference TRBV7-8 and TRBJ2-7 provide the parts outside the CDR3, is GAGVSQSPRYKVAKRGQDVALRCDPISGHVSLFWYQQALGQGPEFLTYFQNEAQLDKSGLPSDRFFAERPEGSVSTLKIQRTQQEDSAVYLCASSLDRGHYEQYFGPGTRLTVT.

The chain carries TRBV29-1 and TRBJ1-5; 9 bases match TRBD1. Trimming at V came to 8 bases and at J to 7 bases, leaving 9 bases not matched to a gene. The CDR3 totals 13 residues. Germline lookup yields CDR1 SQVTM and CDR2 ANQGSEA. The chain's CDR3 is CSSGGTGKQPQHF. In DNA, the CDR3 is TGCAGCTCCGGAGGGACAGGGAAGCAGCCCCAGCATTTT.

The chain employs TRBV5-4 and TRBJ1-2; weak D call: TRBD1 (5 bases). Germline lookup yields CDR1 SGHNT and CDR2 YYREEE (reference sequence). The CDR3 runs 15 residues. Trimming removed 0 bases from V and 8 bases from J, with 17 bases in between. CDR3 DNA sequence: TGTGCCAGCAGCTTGGCCGATTCCCGGGGGGAGGGCTACACCTTC. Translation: CASSLADSRGEGYTF.

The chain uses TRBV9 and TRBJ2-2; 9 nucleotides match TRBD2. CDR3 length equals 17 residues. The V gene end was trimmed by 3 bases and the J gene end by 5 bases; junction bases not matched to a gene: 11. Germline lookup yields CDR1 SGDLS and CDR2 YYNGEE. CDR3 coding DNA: TGTGCCAGCAGCGGGTCCAGCGGGAGGCAGTGGACCGGGGAGCTGTTTTTT. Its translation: CASSGSSGRQWTGELFF.

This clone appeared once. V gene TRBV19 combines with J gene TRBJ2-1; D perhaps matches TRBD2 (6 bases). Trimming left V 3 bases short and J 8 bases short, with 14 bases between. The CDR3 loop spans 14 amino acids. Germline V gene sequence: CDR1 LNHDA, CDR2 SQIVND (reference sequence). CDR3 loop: CASSIGWEVDEQFF. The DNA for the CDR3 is TGTGCCAGTAGTATTGGGTGGGAGGTGGATGAGCAGTTCTTC.

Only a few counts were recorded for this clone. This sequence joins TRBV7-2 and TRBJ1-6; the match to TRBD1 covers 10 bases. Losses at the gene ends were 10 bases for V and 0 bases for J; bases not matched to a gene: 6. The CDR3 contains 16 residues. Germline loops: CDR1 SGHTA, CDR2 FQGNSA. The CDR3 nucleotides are TGTGCCACCCGGGGACAGGGGAGCTCCTATAATTCACCCCTCCACTTT. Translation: CATRGQGSSYNSPLHF.

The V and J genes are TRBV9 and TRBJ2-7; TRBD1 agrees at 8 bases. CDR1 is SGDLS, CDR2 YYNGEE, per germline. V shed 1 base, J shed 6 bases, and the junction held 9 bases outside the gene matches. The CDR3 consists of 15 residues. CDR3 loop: CASSVSNQGALEQYF. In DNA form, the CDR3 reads TGTGCCAGCAGCGTAAGTAACCAGGGGGCCCTCGAGCAGTACTTC. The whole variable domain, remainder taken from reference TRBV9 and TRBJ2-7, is DSGVTQTPKHLITATGQRVTLRCSPRSGDLSVYWYQQSLDQGLQFLIQYYNGEERAKGNILERFSAQQFPDLHSELNLSSLELGDSALYFCASSVSNQGALEQYFGPGTRLTVT.

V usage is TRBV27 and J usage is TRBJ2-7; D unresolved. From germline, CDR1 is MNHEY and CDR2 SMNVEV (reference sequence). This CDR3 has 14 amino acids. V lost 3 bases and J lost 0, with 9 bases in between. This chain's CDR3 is CASSFKLSSYEQYF. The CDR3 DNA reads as TGTGCCAGCAGTTTCAAGCTGAGCTCCTACGAGCAGTACTTC.

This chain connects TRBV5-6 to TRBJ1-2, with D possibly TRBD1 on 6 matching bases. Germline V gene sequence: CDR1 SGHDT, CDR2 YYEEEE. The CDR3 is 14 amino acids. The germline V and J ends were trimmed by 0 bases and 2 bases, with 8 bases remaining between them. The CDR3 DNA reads TGTGCCAGCAGCTTGGGACAGGCCAACTATGGCTACACCTTC. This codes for CASSLGQANYGYTF.

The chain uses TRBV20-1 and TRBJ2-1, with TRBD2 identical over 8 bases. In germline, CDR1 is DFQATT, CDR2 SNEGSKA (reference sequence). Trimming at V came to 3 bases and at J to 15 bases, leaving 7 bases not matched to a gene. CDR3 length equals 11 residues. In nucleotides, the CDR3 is TGCAGTGCTAGCGGGGGGGCGTTTCGGTTCTTC. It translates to CSASGGAFRFF.

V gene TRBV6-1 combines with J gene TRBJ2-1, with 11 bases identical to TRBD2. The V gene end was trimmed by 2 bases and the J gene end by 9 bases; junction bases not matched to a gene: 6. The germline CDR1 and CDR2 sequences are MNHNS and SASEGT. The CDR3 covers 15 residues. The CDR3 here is CASSEYSGGAGEQFF. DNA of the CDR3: TGTGCCAGCAGTGAATATAGCGGGGGGGCTGGTGAGCAGTTCTTC.

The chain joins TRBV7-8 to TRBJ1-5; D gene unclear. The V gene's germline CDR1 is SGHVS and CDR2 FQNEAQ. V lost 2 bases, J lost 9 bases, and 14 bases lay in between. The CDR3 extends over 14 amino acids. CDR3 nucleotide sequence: TGTGCCAGCAGCTTATTACGGGGAGGGCGGCCCCAGCATTTT. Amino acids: CASSLLRGGRPQHF.